The text below deals with one T cell receptor beta chain. Its antigen is not identified. This sample is drawn from a study of cytomegalovirus exposure and HLA in healthy donors. General study results and limits: As a later analysis showed, a missense DCLRE1C variant was linked to trimming of TCR beta V- and J-genes.

PCR used 60 Vbeta primers and 13 Jbeta primers. This table comes from immunoSEQ multiplex PCR, and its TCRdb copy is limited to in-frame clones, with some not included. The sample carries some 100,000 clones, approximately 76% recorded once. V dropped 1 base and J dropped 2 bases, with 9 bases sitting between them. The length of the CDR3 is 14 residues. The germline CDR1 and CDR2 sequences are SGHVS and FNYEAQ. The J gene is TRBJ2-7, the V gene TRBV7-6; a possible D gene is TRBD2 (6 bases). Sequenced input: PBMCs. This TCR derives from a man aged 50 to 60 in good health and CMV-seropositive. Written as DNA, the CDR3 is TGTGCCAGCAGCTTAGATGGGGGGACCTACGAGCAGTACTTC. This translates into CASSLDGGTYEQYF.